The TCR beta chain under discussion was sequenced for a study of Ad26.COV2.S vaccination and SARS-CoV-2 variants (TCRdb year 2021). For the wider study: Vaccine-arm donors came from COV1001, a multicentre, randomized, double-blind, placebo-controlled phase I-IIa trial of Ad26.COV2.S in healthy adults. Trial participants were randomized into five groups of five: low-dose or high-dose Ad26.COV2.S given once or twice, or placebo on both occasions. The TCR-sequenced set comprised around 32 samples: some 20 Ad26.COV2.S vaccine recipients, 5 placebo recipients and 8 SARS-CoV-2 convalescent individuals. TCRbeta repertoire sequencing served as the tool for gauging how specific and how broad the SARS-CoV-2-reactive T cell receptors were following Ad26.COV2.S vaccination. Ad26.COV2.S was administered intramuscularly at a dose of 5x10^10 or 1x10^11 viral particles, either as one shot or as two shots given 56 days apart. Blinding of investigators to trial group allocation was maintained during experiments and outcome assessment. Study-level results and caveats: The authors noted that total T cell responses may have been underestimated by the TCR breadth and depth analyses. The study was not powered to compare responses between vaccine doses or regimens. Vaccine and placebo recipients had comparable non-spike TCR breadth, which fits with the vaccine containing only spike. Higher spike-specific TCR breadth was observed in Ad26.COV2.S recipients than in placebo recipients (P = 0.0014). Substantial breadth of spike-specific CD8+ and CD4+ T cell responses was reported after vaccination.

On this clone itself: The target of this receptor is not known. Base qualities are not recorded, but no much larger clone differs from it by a single base.

The treatment or condition label here, explained by the study, means: about 20 received Ad26.COV2.S at low or high dose, single or two shots; about 5 received placebo; per-sample allocation not given. For vaccine and placebo recipients, the sequenced repertoires came from samples collected on day 63 after the first injection. Cohort 1b enrolled about two dozen adults aged 18-55 years at a single site in Boston, USA, between 29 July and 7 August 2020. As a vaccine, Ad26.COV2.S was a replication-incompetent adenovirus type 26 vector that expressed a prefusion-stabilized SARS-CoV-2 spike protein derived from the original Wuhan strain. The immunoSEQ Assay was the method used to sequence TCRbeta CDR3 regions. After extraction, genomic DNA underwent amplification by bias-controlled multiplex PCR, followed by high-throughput sequencing. In the original analysis: To quantify the absolute abundance of each unique TCRbeta CDR3 region, sequences were collapsed and filtered. T cell fraction was estimated by normalization of TCRbeta template counts to usable DNA, with usable DNA being measured through amplification of reference genes present in all nucleated cells. Repertoire TCRs were annotated as SARS-CoV-2-specific by exact matching of V gene, CDR3 amino acid sequence and J gene to a known reactive TCR set. MIRA supplied the reference SARS-CoV-2 TCR set, which was filtered for enrichment in COVID-19-positive ImmuneCODE repertoires so that public or cross-reactive TCRs were removed. Using the MIRA antigens, annotated TCRs were further analysed by specific ORF or by position within an ORF. Breadth was defined as annotated unique rearrangements over total unique productive rearrangements; depth was the summed frequency of those rearrangements. Two-sided Wilcoxon rank-sum tests were applied when comparing TCR breadth between groups. TCRdb obtained this table from immuneACCESS and retained in-frame rearrangements with V and J assigned. These tables miss some clones; where compared with another copy, unresolved V genes account for less than half of the shortfall, and the remainder is unexplained. Clonal size and the V and J genes are those of that table, whereas D and trimming came from the DNA. The sample has some 340,000 clones on record, around 83% of them singletons. Together, the top ten hold roughly 2.1% of the sample.

The CDR3 holds 14 amino acids from the cysteine to the phenylalanine. Left in the record is the CDR3 DNA by itself, 42 bases read in frame from the first base. Relative to germline, V is 9 bases shorter and J is 0 bases shorter, with 11 bases between their ends. The germline V gene supplies CDR1 ENHRY and CDR2 SYGVKD. The sequences come from peripheral blood, collected in a trial of Ad26.COV2.S vaccine versus placebo. This chain is built from TRBV10-3 and TRBJ2-2; the D call could be TRBD1 or TRBD2, with each sharing 5 bases. This receptor was taken from a person between 18 and 65 years old who received the Ad26.COV2.S COVID-19 vaccine or a placebo. Read as DNA, the sequence is TGTGCCATACGGGGACGGACGAACACCGGGGAGCTGTTTTTT. It translates to CAIRGRTNTGELFF.